What follows describes a single T cell receptor beta chain. What it binds is not known. Germline CDR1 is SGHRS and CDR2 is YFSETQ. This CDR3 is 14 amino acids long. The ends were cut back, 4 bases at V and 0 bases at J, with 5 bases in the middle. The assay was immunoSEQ multiplex PCR, and TCRdb's table has in-frame clones only and misses some. The sample contains 600,000 to 750,000 clones, approximately 75% of which appear only once. The sample is drawn from a study of shared clonotypes between healthy human individuals. Regarding the study as a whole: Sharing across four donors was highest in naive CD4 (roughly 5%) and lowest in memory CD8 (0.4%).

Sequences were obtained from memory CD4+ T cells sorted from blood. The subset denotes: CD45RA-negative fraction. V is TRBV5-1 and J is TRBJ2-6; no clear D gene. This receptor was obtained from a woman aged 25 to 39 in good health. Here the CDR3 DNA reads TGCGCCAGCAGCCGGAACTCTGGGGCCAACGTCCTGACTTTC. Residues: CASSRNSGANVLTF.